Listed below are T cell receptor beta chains from one sample, sequenced in a study of T cells in localized non-small cell lung cancer. Only in-frame clones appear in the TCRdb table, and some are missing; sequencing was by immunoSEQ multiplex PCR. This sample carries tens of thousands of clones, less than 85% of them seen once, and the ten largest clones take roughly 4.9%. The sequencing used PBMCs, collected before any cancer treatment. The receptors stem from a woman between 35 and 70 years old with stage II lung adenocarcinoma. The CDR3 runs from the conserved cysteine through the conserved F or W. A D gene is named only where the DNA matches it firmly. Size tells how often a clone was seen (once, few, many) or the class of an expanded clone, and some rows leave it out.

>-|TRBV11-2|TRBJ2-5|-
CASSLVRETQYF
TGTGCCAGCAGCTTAGTAAGAGAGACCCAGTACTTC
>TRBD2|TRBV29-1|TRBJ2-7|-
CSDNSGGSEQYF
TGCAGCGATAATAGCGGGGGGTCCGAGCAGTACTTC
>-|TRBV18|TRBJ2-5|once
CASSPRQGRIQETQYF
TGTGCCAGCTCACCCCGGCAAGGTCGGATTCAAGAGACCCAGTACTTC
>-|TRBV29-1|TRBJ2-1|-
CSVGGILSGYNEQFF
TGCAGCGTTGGGGGGATCTTATCAGGCTACAATGAGCAGTTCTTC
>TRBD2|TRBV10-2|TRBJ2-5|-
CASSATGLAETQYF
TGCGCCAGCAGTGCAACGGGACTAGCAGAGACCCAGTACTTC
>-|TRBV10-1|TRBJ2-2|-
CAFLKNTGELFF
TGCGCCTTTCTAAAGAACACCGGGGAGCTGTTTTTT
>-|TRBV6-5|TRBJ1-5|-
CASSQGHNQPQHF
TGTGCCAGCAGTCAAGGCCACAATCAGCCCCAGCATTTT
>TRBD1|TRBV30|TRBJ2-2|-
CAWRGQANTGELFF
TGTGCCTGGAGGGGACAGGCGAACACCGGGGAGCTGTTTTTT
>-|TRBV19|TRBJ1-5|-
CASSIGQPNQPQHF
TGTGCCAGTAGTATCGGGCAGCCTAATCAGCCCCAGCATTTT
>-|TRBV29-1|TRBJ2-5|-
CSVEGGELGEQYF
TGCAGCGTTGAAGGTGGGGAGCTGGGGGAGCAGTACTTC
>TRBD2|TRBV4-1|TRBJ2-5|few
CASSQDPTSGVETQYF
TGTGCCAGCAGCCAAGATCCGACTAGCGGGGTAGAGACCCAGTACTTC
>-|TRBV2|TRBJ2-1|-
CASSGEAEGNEQFF
TGTGCCAGCAGTGGGGAGGCTGAGGGCAATGAGCAGTTCTTC
>-|TRBV7-8|TRBJ2-7|-
CASSLGIKDEQYF
TGTGCCAGCAGCTTAGGAATTAAGGACGAGCAGTACTTC
>-|TRBV18|TRBJ1-6|-
CASSGQGHDNSPLHF
TGTGCCAGCTCAGGTCAGGGCCACGATAATTCACCCCTCCACTTT
>TRBD1|TRBV5-6|TRBJ2-7|once
CASSFFGQAPYEQYF
TGTGCCAGCAGCTTTTTCGGACAGGCGCCCTACGAGCAGTACTTC
>-|TRBV29-1|TRBJ1-2|-
CSVLPGTYGYTF
TGCAGCGTTCTTCCGGGGACCTATGGCTACACCTTC
>-|TRBV7-3|TRBJ1-5|few
CASSLTSGGHQPQHF
TGTGCCAGCAGCTTAACTTCAGGAGGCCATCAGCCCCAGCATTTT
>-|TRBV30|TRBJ2-4|-
CAWSIGTAKNIQYF
TGTGCCTGGAGTATAGGGACAGCCAAAAACATTCAGTACTTC
>-|TRBV4-2|TRBJ2-1|-
CASSQTAQGGSSYNEQFF
TGTGCCAGCAGCCAGACGGCCCAGGGTGGGAGCTCCTACAATGAGCAGTTCTTC
>TRBD2|TRBV19|TRBJ2-4|-
CASTSGGLSDIQYF
TGTGCCAGCACTAGCGGGGGCCTCTCTGACATTCAGTACTTC
>TRBD1|TRBV12-5|TRBJ2-1|-
CASGKQGETYNEQFF
TGTGCTAGTGGTAAACAGGGGGAAACGTACAATGAGCAGTTCTTC
>-|TRBV29-1|TRBJ2-3|-
CSAKGSAVRSTDTQYF
TGCAGCGCCAAGGGTTCTGCAGTACGAAGCACAGATACGCAGTATTTT
>TRBD2|TRBV7-3|TRBJ2-1|-
CASSFRTSGYNEQFF
TGTGCCAGCAGCTTTCGGACTAGCGGGTACAATGAGCAGTTCTTC
>-|TRBV7-9|TRBJ1-1|-
CASSPRGGANTEAFF
TGTGCCAGCAGCCCGAGGGGGGGCGCAAACACTGAAGCTTTCTTT
>-|TRBV7-2|TRBJ1-5|-
CASSLPGGPRPQHF
TGTGCCAGCAGCTTGCCTGGGGGGCCGAGGCCCCAGCATTTT
>TRBD1|TRBV29-1|TRBJ2-5|-
CSVDSDRVGETQYF
TGCAGCGTTGACTCGGACAGGGTTGGGGAGACCCAGTACTTC
>TRBD1|TRBV7-2|TRBJ1-2|-
CASGRQGSYGYTF
TGTGCCAGCGGCAGACAGGGCTCTTATGGCTACACCTTC
>-|TRBV28|TRBJ1-3|-
CASSLPTGGNTIYF
TGTGCCAGCAGCCTACCCACGGGGGGAAACACCATATATTTT
>-|TRBV4-1|TRBJ1-1|-
CASSQSPLEGWTEAFF
TGCGCCAGCAGCCAAAGTCCGCTGGAGGGTTGGACTGAAGCTTTCTTT
>-|TRBV5-4|TRBJ2-7|-
CASSIQEYSEQYF
TGTGCCAGCAGCATACAGGAATACTCCGAGCAGTACTTC
>TRBD2|TRBV4-3|TRBJ2-5|-
CASSQDAGAAGTQYF
TGCGCCAGCAGCCAAGATGCGGGAGCGGCGGGGACCCAGTACTTC
>-|TRBV7-8|TRBJ2-3|-
CASSRDTLDTDTQYF
TGTGCCAGCAGCCGGGACACTTTGGACACAGATACGCAGTATTTT
>-|TRBV30|TRBJ1-5|-
CAWSVRGFSNQPQHF
TGTGCCTGGAGTGTACGTGGGTTCAGCAATCAGCCCCAGCATTTT
>TRBD1|TRBV5-5|TRBJ1-5|-
CASSRGQGGPQHF
TGTGCCAGCAGCCGGGGACAGGGGGGACCCCAGCATTTT
>-|TRBV28|TRBJ1-3|-
CASSGPLGNTIYF
TGTGCCAGCAGTGGGCCCTTGGGAAACACCATATATTTT
>-|TRBV7-3|TRBJ1-2|-
CASSSDPGGGYTF
TGTGCCAGCAGCTCCGACCCCGGCGGGGGCTACACCTTC
>-|TRBV29-1|TRBJ1-5|-
CSVGTGNQPQHF
TGCAGCGTTGGAACAGGGAATCAGCCCCAGCATTTT
>-|TRBV2|TRBJ1-5|-
CASNRDANQPQHF
TGTGCCAGCAATCGGGACGCCAATCAGCCCCAGCATTTT
>-|TRBV5-1|TRBJ1-4|-
CASSPYATNEKLFF
TGCGCCAGCTCGCCCTATGCAACTAATGAAAAACTGTTTTTT
>-|TRBV28|TRBJ2-1|many
CASSFAPFGHNEQFF
TGTGCCAGCAGTTTTGCCCCTTTTGGCCACAATGAGCAGTTCTTC
>-|TRBV9|TRBJ1-3|-
CASALDEASAGNTIYF
TGTGCCAGTGCCTTGGACGAAGCTTCTGCTGGAAACACCATATATTTT
>TRBD2|TRBV7-2|TRBJ2-5|-
CASSFAGEGETQYF
TGTGCCAGCAGCTTTGCGGGGGAAGGGGAGACCCAGTACTTC
>TRBD1|TRBV6-1|TRBJ1-1|-
CASTLGDREFEAFF
TGTGCCAGCACCCTAGGGGACAGGGAGTTTGAAGCTTTCTTT
>-|TRBV5-1|TRBJ2-5|-
CASSPGGQTQETQYF
TGCGCCAGCAGCCCCGGCGGCCAAACCCAAGAGACCCAGTACTTC
>TRBD1|TRBV25-1|TRBJ1-1|-
CASSPRTGTTEAFF
TGTGCCAGCAGTCCTAGGACAGGGACCACTGAAGCTTTCTTT
>-|TRBV18|TRBJ1-3|-
CASSESSGNTIYF
TGTGCCAGCTCGGAGAGCTCTGGAAACACCATATATTTT
>TRBD2|TRBV28|TRBJ2-7|-
CASSLPVGTSYEQYF
TGTGCCAGCAGTTTACCCGTTGGGACTAGCTACGAGCAGTACTTC
>TRBD2|TRBV2|TRBJ2-3|-
CASSEYPSGGPKSTDTQYF
TGTGCCAGCAGTGAATACCCTAGCGGGGGGCCAAAGAGCACAGATACGCAGTATTTT
>TRBD1|TRBV19|TRBJ2-3|-
CASVDRGRDTQYF
TGTGCCAGTGTCGACAGGGGCCGGGATACGCAGTATTTT
>TRBD2|TRBV2|TRBJ2-7|-
CASNLAGGLYEQYF
TGTGCCAGCAATCTAGCGGGGGGGCTCTACGAGCAGTACTTC
>-|TRBV18|TRBJ1-1|few
CASSPSQNTEAFF
TGTGCCAGCTCACCAAGCCAGAACACTGAAGCTTTCTTT
>TRBD2|TRBV5-6|TRBJ2-3|-
CASSEAGGVDTQYF
TGTGCCAGCAGCGAGGCGGGGGGGGTAGATACGCAGTATTTT